This TCR beta chain was retrieved from a study of blood T cell repertoires in COVID-19. Whole-study context: Samples representing acute and convalescent COVID-19 were sourced from the United States, Italy and Spain. T cells, B-cell-depleted T cells, or PBMCs supplied cDNA or gDNA.

How the authors handled the data: Reference gene primers were amplified, and this amplification served to estimate nucleated cell counts. Produced via immunoSEQ multiplex PCR; TCRdb's table is partial and in-frame only. V, J and clone size derive from that table, while D and trimming were established from the DNA sequence. Of hundreds of thousands of clones listed, around 86% are singletons. The germline gives CDR1 KGHSH, CDR2 LQKENI. J was trimmed by 1 base and V by 6 bases; bases with no gene match: 2. CDR3 length: 14 residues. Specimen: peripheral blood. The V and J genes are TRBV18 and TRBJ2-7; 11 nucleotides agree with TRBD2. The sequence was collected from a man between 60 and 70 years old with acute or convalescent COVID-19. The chain's CDR3 is CASSVAGGSYEQYF. DNA for the CDR3: TGTGCCAGCTCGGTAGCGGGGGGGTCCTACGAGCAGTACTTC.